Sequencing of this TCR beta chain was carried out in a study of blood T cells in healthy people across ages. Germline loops: CDR1 MNHNS, CDR2 SASEGT. J was trimmed by 11 bases and V by 2 bases; bases with no gene match: 10. CDR3 size: 14 residues. Study-wide results and caveats: Strong correlation was found linking TCR beta diversity to naive T cell percentage. Fewer expanded clones and more diversity marked long-lived versus aged donors.

A sample-barcoded 5' primer and a J-beta primer mix were used in a second PCR of about 7 to 12 cycles. TCRdb processed the 5' RACE reads anew with MiXCR; each CDR3 protein has one entry. This sample has about 840,000 distinct CDR3 sequences, with about 29% found just once. This clonotype was recorded at least ten times. Its antigen is unidentified. A further study also used this sample, focusing on T cells of mothers and their children. This second report adds: An overlap that was slightly higher, though non-significant, was seen in related mother-child pairs versus unrelated pairs. Persistent microchimeric T cell clones were not found at ~100 per million sensitivity.

Sequenced material: blood. The TCR comes from a woman between 40 and 50 years old in good health. The V and J genes are TRBV6-1 and TRBJ2-5; 8 bases line up with TRBD1. The CDR3, as DNA: TGTGCCAGCAGTGAATACCGCAGGGGGCAGGAGCAGTACTTC. Amino acids: CASSEYRRGQEQYF.